This entry lists 5 T cell receptor beta chains sequenced from one sample in a study of T cell responses to AZD1222 COVID-19 vaccine. Assay used: immunoSEQ multiplex PCR; TCRdb lists only in-frame clones, some missing. The sample yields about 140,000 clones, roughly 92% seen once. This specimen consisted of peripheral blood, obtained 28 days after the second AZD1222 dose. These receptors were obtained from an adult who received the AZD1222 COVID-19 vaccine.

This clone appeared once. The chain joins TRBV5-1 to TRBJ2-1; D is uncertain. There are 14 residues in the CDR3. Trimming stripped 1 base from V and 5 bases from J, with 10 bases between. Germline V gene lookup returns CDR1 SGHRS and CDR2 YFSETQ. Here the CDR3 DNA reads TGCGCCAGCAGCTTGTCTTTGCAGGACAATGAGCAGTTCTTC. It codes for CASSLSLQDNEQFF.

The count of this clone is one. The chain carries TRBV5-1 and TRBJ2-7, with D tentatively TRBD2 (6 bases). The V gene's germline CDR1 is SGHRS and CDR2 YFSETQ. Deletions cut 1 base from V and 6 bases from J, with 8 bases between. The CDR3 has 12 amino acids. CDR3: CASSLTGGEQYF. The CDR3 DNA follows: TGCGCCAGCAGCTTGACCGGGGGCGAGCAGTACTTC. The entire variable domain, with the rest obtained from reference TRBV5-1 and TRBJ2-7, is as follows: KAGVTQTPRYLIKTRGQQVTLSCSPISGHRSVSWYQQTPGQGLQFLFEYFSETQRNKGNFPGRFSGRQFSNSRSEMNVSTLELGDSALYLCASSLTGGEQYFGPGTRLTVT.

This chain joins TRBV9 and TRBJ2-2, with 7 bases matching TRBD1. Germline V gives CDR1 SGDLS, CDR2 YYNGEE. The CDR3 totals 15 residues. The V gene end was trimmed by 4 bases and the J gene end by 0 bases; junction bases not matched to a gene: 3. Here the CDR3 DNA reads TGTGCCAGCAGCTCCGACAGGGCGAACACCGGGGAGCTGTTTTTT. It translates to CASSSDRANTGELFF.

The chain carries TRBV5-6 and TRBJ2-1; 9 nucleotides line up with TRBD2. This CDR3 has 16 amino acids. Germline CDR1 is SGHDT and CDR2 is YYEEEE. V was clipped by 2 bases and J by 3 bases; unmatched bases: 6. The CDR3 region is CASSFAPSGVYNEQFF. DNA of the CDR3: TGTGCCAGCAGCTTCGCTCCTAGCGGGGTCTACAATGAGCAGTTCTTC.

The sample holds one count of this clone. This chain joins TRBV19 and TRBJ1-5; possible D gene TRBD1, 6 bases. This CDR3 is built from 18 residues. CDR1 is LNHDA, CDR2 SQIVND, per germline (reference sequence). V dropped 0 bases and J dropped 2 bases, with 17 bases sitting between them. CDR3 amino acids: CASSIDLGGRWGNQPQHF. Written as DNA, the CDR3 is TGTGCCAGTAGTATAGATCTGGGGGGGCGGTGGGGCAATCAGCCCCAGCATTTT.